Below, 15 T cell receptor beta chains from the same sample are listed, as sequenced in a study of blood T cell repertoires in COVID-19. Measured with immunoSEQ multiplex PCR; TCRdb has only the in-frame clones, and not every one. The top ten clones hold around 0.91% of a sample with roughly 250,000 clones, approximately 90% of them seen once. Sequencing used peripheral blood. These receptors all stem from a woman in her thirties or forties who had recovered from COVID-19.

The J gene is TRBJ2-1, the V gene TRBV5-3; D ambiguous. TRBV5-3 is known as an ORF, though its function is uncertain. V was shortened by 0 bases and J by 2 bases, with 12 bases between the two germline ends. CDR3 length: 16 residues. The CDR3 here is CARSLGGRRPYNEQFF. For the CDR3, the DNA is TGTGCCAGAAGCTTGGGAGGTCGCCGACCCTACAATGAGCAGTTCTTC.

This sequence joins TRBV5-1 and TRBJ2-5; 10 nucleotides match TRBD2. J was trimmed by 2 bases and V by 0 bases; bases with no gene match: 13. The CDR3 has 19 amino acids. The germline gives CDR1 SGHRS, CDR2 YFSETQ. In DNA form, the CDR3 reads TGCGCCAGCAGCTTGGGCCCTAGCGGGAGTAGAAGGGGGCAAGAGACCCAGTACTTC. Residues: CASSLGPSGSRRGQETQYF.

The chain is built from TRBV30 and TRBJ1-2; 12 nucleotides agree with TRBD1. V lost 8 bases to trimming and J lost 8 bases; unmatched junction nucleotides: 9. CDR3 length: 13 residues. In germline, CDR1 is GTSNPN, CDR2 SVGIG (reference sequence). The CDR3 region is CASPGQGARGYTF. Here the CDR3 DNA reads TGTGCCAGTCCGGGACAGGGGGCTAGGGGCTACACCTTC.

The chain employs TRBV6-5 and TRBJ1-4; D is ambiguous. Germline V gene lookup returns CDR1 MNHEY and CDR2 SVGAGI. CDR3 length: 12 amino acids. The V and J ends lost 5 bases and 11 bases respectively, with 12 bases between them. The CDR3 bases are TGTGCCAGCAGTACCCCGACCGGGAAACTGTTTTTT. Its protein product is CASSTPTGKLFF.

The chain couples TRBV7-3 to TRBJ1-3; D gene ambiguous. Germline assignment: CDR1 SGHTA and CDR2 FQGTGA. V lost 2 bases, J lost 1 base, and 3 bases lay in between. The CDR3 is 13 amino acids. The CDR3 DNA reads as TGTGCCAGCAGCTTATCTTCTGGAAACACCATATATTTT. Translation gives CASSLSSGNTIYF.

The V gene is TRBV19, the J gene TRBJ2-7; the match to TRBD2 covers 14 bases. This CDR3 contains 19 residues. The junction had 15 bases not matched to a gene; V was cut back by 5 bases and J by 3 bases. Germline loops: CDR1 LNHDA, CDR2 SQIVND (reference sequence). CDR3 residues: CASSPQGLAGDPRFYEQYF. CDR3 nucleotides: TGTGCCAGTAGTCCCCAGGGACTAGCGGGAGACCCCAGGTTCTACGAGCAGTACTTC.

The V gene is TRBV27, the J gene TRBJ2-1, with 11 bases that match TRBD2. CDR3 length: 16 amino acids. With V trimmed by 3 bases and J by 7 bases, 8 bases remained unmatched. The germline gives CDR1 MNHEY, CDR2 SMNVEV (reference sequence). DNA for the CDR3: TGTGCCAGCAGTTTGAGGCTAGCGGGAGGAGGGAATGAGCAGTTCTTC. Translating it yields CASSLRLAGGGNEQFF.

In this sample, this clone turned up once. CDR3 DNA sequence: TGTGCCAGCAGTGAAGGGGGGGGCTTTGGGGCTTTCTTT. Its translation: CASSEGGGFGAFF. This chain joins TRBV6-1 and TRBJ1-1; D perhaps matches TRBD1 (6 bases). The CDR3 consists of 13 residues. In germline, CDR1 is MNHNS, CDR2 SASEGT. Trimming took off 1 base at V and 11 bases at J, with 14 bases between the two ends.

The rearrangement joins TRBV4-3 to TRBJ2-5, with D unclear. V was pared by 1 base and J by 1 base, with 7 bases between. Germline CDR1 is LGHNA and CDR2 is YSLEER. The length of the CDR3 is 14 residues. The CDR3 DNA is TGCGCCAGCAGCCAAGTTTGGCCCCAAGAGACCCAGTACTTC. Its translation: CASSQVWPQETQYF.

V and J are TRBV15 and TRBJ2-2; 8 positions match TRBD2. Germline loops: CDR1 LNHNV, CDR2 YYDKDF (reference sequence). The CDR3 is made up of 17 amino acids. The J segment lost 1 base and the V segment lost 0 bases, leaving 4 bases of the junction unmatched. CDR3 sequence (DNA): TGTGCCACCAGCAGAGAGGGGGGGACTAGGAACACCGGGGAGCTGTTTTTT. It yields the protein CATSREGGTRNTGELFF.

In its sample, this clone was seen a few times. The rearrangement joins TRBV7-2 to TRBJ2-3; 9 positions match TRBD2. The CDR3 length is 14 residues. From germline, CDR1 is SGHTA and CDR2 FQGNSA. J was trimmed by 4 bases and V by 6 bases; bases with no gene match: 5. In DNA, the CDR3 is TGTGCCAGCAGGCCGGGACTAGCCCCAGATACGCAGTATTTT. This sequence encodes CASRPGLAPDTQYF.

The CDR3 reads CASSLKGRGTQYF. The CDR3 bases are TGTGCCAGCAGCTTAAAGGGGCGGGGGACCCAGTACTTC. This rearrangement joins TRBV11-3 to TRBJ2-5; D might be TRBD2 (6 bases). The germline V gene encodes CDR1 SGHNT and CDR2 YENEEA. The CDR3 runs to 13 residues. Trimming pared 2 bases from V and 7 bases from J, leaving 11 bases between.

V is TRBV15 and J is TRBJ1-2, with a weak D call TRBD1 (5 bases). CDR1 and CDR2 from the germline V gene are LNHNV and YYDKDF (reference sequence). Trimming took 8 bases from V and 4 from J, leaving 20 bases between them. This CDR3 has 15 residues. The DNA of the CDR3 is TGTGCCACCGTACATGGGGCAGGGCGCCTCTATGGCTACACCTTC. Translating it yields CATVHGAGRLYGYTF.

CDR3 sequence reads: CASSAGTLQETQYF. For the CDR3, the DNA is TGTGCCAGCAGCGCAGGGACACTCCAAGAGACCCAGTACTTC. The chain couples TRBV7-9 to TRBJ2-5; D is perhaps TRBD1 (6 bases). From germline, CDR1 is SEHNR and CDR2 FQNEAQ (reference sequence). This CDR3 contains 14 residues. Deletions cut 5 bases from V and 1 base from J, with 11 bases between.

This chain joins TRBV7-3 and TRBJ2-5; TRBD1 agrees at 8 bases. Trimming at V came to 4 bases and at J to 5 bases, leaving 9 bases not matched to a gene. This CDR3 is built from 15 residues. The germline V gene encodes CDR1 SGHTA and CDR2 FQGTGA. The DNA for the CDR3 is TGTGCCAGCAGCTCTCAGGGGGCCCCCTCCGAGACCCAGTACTTC. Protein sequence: CASSSQGAPSETQYF.